These 9 T cell receptor beta chains share one sample of origin, sequenced in a study of CD8+ T cells in alopecia areata. RNA extraction and reverse transcription yielded cDNA as sequencing template. Profiled with immunoSEQ multiplex PCR; TCRdb holds only in-frame clones, not every one. Of about 130,000 clones listed, about 60% were seen once; the top ten hold under 8%. The sequences come from CD4+ T cells sorted from blood, collected at week 0. Every receptor here comes from a human donor with alopecia areata.

The chain couples TRBV30 to TRBJ1-2; 7 bases are a match to TRBD1. This CDR3 has 14 residues. Losses at the gene ends were 5 bases for V and 3 bases for J; bases not matched to a gene: 9. CDR1 is GTSNPN and CDR2 is SVGIG in the germline V gene (reference sequence). Here the CDR3 DNA reads TGTGCCTGGGCCAGGCCAGGGGGACACTATGGCTACACCTTC. Its translation: CAWARPGGHYGYTF. Full variable domain (remainder filled in from reference TRBV30 and TRBJ1-2): SQTIHQWPATLVQPVGSPLSLECTVEGTSNPNLYWYRQAAGRGLQLLFYSVGIGQISSEVPQNLSASRPQDRQFILSSKKLLLSDSGFYLCAWARPGGHYGYTFGSGTRLTVV.

This chain uses TRBV29-1 with TRBJ2-7; 9 bases align to TRBD1. The V gene end was trimmed by 4 bases and the J gene end by 2 bases; junction bases not matched to a gene: 9. Germline V gene data show CDR1 as SQVTM and CDR2 as ANQGSEA. This CDR3 comprises 15 residues. CDR3 residues: CSVGPGQGNTYEQYF. The CDR3 region has the DNA TGCAGCGTTGGCCCAGGACAGGGGAACACCTACGAGCAGTACTTC.

This clone was observed a handful of times. J is TRBJ2-7 and V is TRBV25-1; the D gene is possibly TRBD2 (6 bases). The CDR3 runs 14 residues. CDR1 and CDR2 from the germline V gene are MGHDK and SYGVNS. V was shortened by 4 bases and J by 3 bases, with 13 bases between the two germline ends. CDR3 sequence (DNA): TGTGCCAGCAGTGGACGACTAGAGTTCTACGAGCAGTACTTC. It translates to CASSGRLEFYEQYF.

This chain joins TRBV2 and TRBJ2-2, with D perhaps TRBD2 (7 bases). The CDR3 consists of 17 residues. V lost 6 bases and J lost 3, with 20 bases in between. In germline, CDR1 is SNHLY, CDR2 FYNNEI. The CDR3: CASRTGAGGLHTGELFF. CDR3 in DNA: TGTGCCAGCAGGACCGGAGCCGGGGGGCTACACACCGGGGAGCTGTTTTTT.

This clone was recorded only once. The chain combines TRBV6-6 with TRBJ1-5, with 8 bases matching TRBD1. The CDR3 runs to 14 residues. Germline V lookup: CDR1 MNHNY, CDR2 SVGAGI (reference sequence). Germline trimming cut 6 bases from V and 7 bases from J; bases unmatched to any gene: 8. The CDR3 reads CASRLQGVGQPQHF. CDR3 nucleotides: TGTGCCAGCAGACTACAGGGGGTAGGGCAGCCCCAGCATTTT.

The V call is TRBV29-1, the J call TRBJ2-7; TRBD2 matches 10 bases. The CDR3 runs to 13 residues. From germline, CDR1 is SQVTM and CDR2 ANQGSEA. J gave up 0 bases and V 6 bases, and 2 bases lay outside the gene matches. Here the CDR3 DNA reads TGCAGCGTCGTAGCGGGGGGCTCCTACGAGCAGTACTTC. Translated: CSVVAGGSYEQYF.

This clone appeared a few times. The genes are TRBV5-5 and TRBJ1-2, with D perhaps TRBD1 (6 bases). The ends were cut back, 4 bases at V and 4 bases at J, with 11 bases in the middle. The CDR3 length is 13 residues. Germline-derived CDR1 and CDR2 are SGHKS and YYEKEE (reference sequence). CDR3 in amino acids: CASSLDSTYGYTF. CDR3 nucleotides: TGTGCCAGCAGCCTGGACAGTACCTATGGCTACACCTTC. Complete variable domain (other parts from reference TRBV5-5 and TRBJ1-2): DAGVTQSPTHLIKTRGQQVTLRCSPISGHKSVSWYQQVLGQGPQFIFQYYEKEERGRGNFPDRFSARQFPNYSSELNVNALLLGDSALYLCASSLDSTYGYTFGSGTRLTVV.

This clone was picked up a small number of times. V and J are TRBV4-1 and TRBJ2-3; D remains unclear. The CDR3 totals 17 residues. The V gene's germline CDR1 is MGHRA and CDR2 YSYEKL. With 4 bases removed from V and 4 bases from J, the gap between germline ends came to 21 bases. This CDR3 is CASSRSYIASAADTQYF. CDR3 coding DNA: TGCGCCAGCAGCCGATCCTACATAGCATCGGCGGCAGATACGCAGTATTTT.

This chain links TRBV7-9 with TRBJ1-1, with D hard to call. The CDR3 runs 14 residues. The germline CDR1 and CDR2 sequences are SEHNR and FQNEAQ (reference sequence). V lost 6 bases, J lost 4 bases, and 15 bases lay in between. In DNA, the CDR3 is TGTGCCAGCAGGCAACATAGCCTGGGCACTGAAGCTTTCTTT. This gives the protein CASRQHSLGTEAFF.